Below, one T cell receptor (beta chain) is given with its context. This sample is part of a study of blood T cell repertoires in COVID-19. Study information: Donors in the United States, Italy and Spain gave samples during acute or convalescent COVID-19.

Using immunoSEQ multiplex PCR, the repertoire was profiled, and TCRdb retains in-frame clones only, with some absent. Found here are 100,000 or so clones, about 83% of them singletons; the top ten hold just under 10%. Germline V gene lookup returns CDR1 SGHAT and CDR2 FQNNGV. The CDR3 spans 13 residues. Between the trimmed V and J ends, which lost 3 bases and 5 bases, there was a span of 8 bases. Sequencing was carried out using peripheral blood. The receptor was isolated from a man between 40 and 49 years old with active or convalescent COVID-19. The chain combines TRBV11-2 with TRBJ1-5; weak D call: TRBD1 (5 bases). CDR3 residues: CASSLTGDQPQHF. CDR3 nucleotides: TGTGCCAGCAGCTTGACGGGGGATCAGCCCCAGCATTTT. Drawing the rest from reference TRBV11-2 and TRBJ1-5, the complete variable domain is EAGVAQSPRYKIIEKRQSVAFWCNPISGHATLYWYQQILGQGPKLLIQFQNNGVVDDSQLPKDRFSAERLKGVDSTLKIQPAKLEDSAVYLCASSLTGDQPQHFGDGTRLSIL.